This T cell receptor beta chain stems from a study of blood T cells in healthy people across ages. Across the whole study: Capture via template switching afforded approximately one barcoded beta molecule per two T cells.

This CDR3 spans 13 amino acids. V lost 6 bases and J 5 bases, leaving 13 bases between the germline ends. This clonotype was recorded a few times. Primers used in a second PCR of roughly 7 to 12 cycles were a sample-barcoded 5' primer and a J-beta primer mix. Per-sample output comprised a minimum of 2.5 million paired-end reads containing CDR3. From the 5' RACE reads, TCRdb called clonotypes with MiXCR, one entry per CDR3 protein. Of some 1.5 million distinct CDR3 sequences in the sample, under 55% were seen once. Sample: blood. This sequence was found in a woman between 18 and 29 years old in good health. The V gene is TRBV12-3 or TRBV12-4, the J gene TRBJ1-1, with D perhaps TRBD1 (5 bases). CDR3 loop: CASSKGSGTEAFF. CDR3 DNA sequence: TGTGCCAGCAGCAAGGGGTCGGGGACTGAAGCTTTCTTT.